The 15 T cell receptor beta chains below were found in one sample sequenced in a study of identical twins. TCRdb itself ran the 5' RACE reads through MiXCR, one entry per CDR3 protein. This sample has about 890,000 distinct CDR3 sequences, with around an eighth found just once. The same specimen was also included in a second study, on yellow fever vaccine responses in identical twins.

The sequenced material came from PBMCs. The receptors were sampled from a woman aged 18 to 35 in good health.

The rearrangement uses TRBV5-1 and TRBJ2-2; D remains unclear. The CDR3 totals 15 residues. CDR1 and CDR2 from the germline V gene are SGHRS and YFSETQ. V was clipped by 0 bases and J by 2 bases, with 8 bases between them. The CDR3 DNA reads as TGCGCCAGCAGCTTGGTTCTGCGAAACACCGGGGAGCTGTTTTTT. Translated: CASSLVLRNTGELFF.

The chain uses TRBV3-1 and TRBJ2-7, with D tentatively TRBD1 (6 bases). The CDR3 has 14 amino acids. CDR1 LGHDT and CDR2 YNNKEL come from the germline V gene (reference sequence). Trimming shortened V by 2 bases and J by 4 bases, and 12 bases separated the two germline ends. The CDR3 region has the DNA TGTGCCAGCAGCCAAACAGGGATGGGATACGAGCAGTACGTC. Translated: CASSQTGMGYEQYV.

This clonotype has ten or more counts. V and J are TRBV12-3 or TRBV12-4 and TRBJ1-1; no firm D call. The CDR3 consists of 13 residues. Trimming took off 7 bases at V and 1 base at J, with 10 bases between the two ends. In DNA form, the CDR3 reads TGTGCCAGCATCATCACGGGGAACACTGAAGCTTTCTTT. Translating gives CASIITGNTEAFF.

This clonotype showed up many times. In nucleotides, the CDR3 is TGTGCCAGCAGTCCATTTGGGTCAGGGGCTCAGCCCCAGCATTTT. It is translated as CASSPFGSGAQPQHF. The gene calls are TRBV25-1 and TRBJ1-5; D is perhaps TRBD1 (6 bases). Deletions cut 5 bases from V and 6 bases from J, with 17 bases between. The germline V gene has CDR1 MGHDK and CDR2 SYGVNS. CDR3 length: 15 amino acids.

This clonotype has a single count. No DNA is shown, since the ends of the CDR3 on it are uncertain; the CDR3 is the one TCRdb lists. The chain joins TRBV12-3 or TRBV12-4 to TRBJ2-2; no DNA check was done on the table's D call, TRBD1. The CDR3 contains 14 residues when both ends are counted. CDR3: CASRDRGSPGSCFF.

This clonotype appeared many times. The rearrangement links TRBV4-1 to TRBJ2-3; TRBD2 matches at 9 bases. The germline gives CDR1 MGHRA, CDR2 YSYEKL. The V gene end was trimmed by 0 bases and the J gene end by 4 bases; junction bases not matched to a gene: 14. The CDR3 runs to 19 residues. As DNA, the CDR3 is TGCGCCAGCAGCCAAGATTCGCGGGGGGGCCGTTATCACTCAGATACGCAGTATTTT. Translation: CASSQDSRGGRYHSDTQYF.

This clonotype has a handful of counts. V usage is TRBV5-1 and J usage is TRBJ2-3; D is unclear. Germline V gene data show CDR1 as SGHRS and CDR2 as YFSETQ. The ends were cut back, 3 bases at V and 1 base at J, with 12 bases in the middle. The CDR3 sequence is 15 residues long. The CDR3 DNA follows: TGCGCCAGCAGCTCCTCTTCGACCGGCACAGATACGCAGTATTTT. Protein product: CASSSSSTGTDTQYF.

The rearrangement joins TRBV5-6 to TRBJ2-6, with D perhaps matching TRBD1 (5 bases). The CDR3 length is 17 residues. Germline values: CDR1 SGHDT, CDR2 YYEEEE. Trimming cost V 0 bases and J 0 bases, with 10 bases left between them. The CDR3 DNA sequence: TGTGCCAGCAGCTTGGGAACAGGTCTCTCTGGGGCCAACGTCCTGACTTTC. Its protein is CASSLGTGLSGANVLTF.

This clonotype was counted a few times. J is TRBJ2-3 and V is TRBV25-1, with 7 nucleotides matching TRBD1. CDR3 length equals 18 residues. The V gene end was trimmed by 4 bases and the J gene end by 7 bases; junction bases not matched to a gene: 20. In germline, CDR1 is MGHDK, CDR2 SYGVNS. The CDR3 coding sequence is TGTGCCAGCAGTGCCCAGCCCCGGGACAGCTGGGGGCCATATACGCAGTATTTT. It translates to CASSAQPRDSWGPYTQYF.

The chain carries TRBV29-1 and TRBJ2-3; a possible D gene is TRBD2 (5 bases). Germline V lookup: CDR1 SQVTM, CDR2 ANQGSEA. V dropped 6 bases and J dropped 4 bases, with 8 bases sitting between them. The CDR3 consists of 11 residues. CDR3 DNA: TGCAGCGTGAGGGCCCCAGATACGCAGTATTTT. Protein: CSVRAPDTQYF.

This clonotype came up many times. This chain joins TRBV14 and TRBJ1-1; 7 nucleotides agree with TRBD1. The CDR3 has 15 residues. Losses at the gene ends were 5 bases for V and 2 bases for J; bases not matched to a gene: 8. The germline CDR1 and CDR2 sequences are SGHDN and FVKESK. The CDR3 spells CASSSQGNRNTEAFF. As DNA, the CDR3 is TGTGCCAGCAGCTCACAGGGGAACAGAAACACTGAAGCTTTCTTT.

This clonotype was seen ten or more times. The chain joins TRBV21-1 to TRBJ1-1. TRBV21-1 is recorded as a pseudogene. The CDR3 consists of 13 residues. The CDR3 DNA reads as TGTGCCAGCAGCGGCGGAGAGAACACTGAAGCTTTCTTT. Amino acid sequence: CASSGGENTEAFF.

V and J are TRBV3-1 and TRBJ1-4; D is unclear. The CDR3 runs 13 residues. The germline gives CDR1 LGHDT, CDR2 YNNKEL (reference sequence). Between the trimmed V and J ends, which lost 4 bases and 11 bases, there was a span of 14 bases. Here the CDR3 DNA reads TGTGCCAGCAGCCTTGCGGGAAGGGATAAACTGTTTTTT. Encoded protein: CASSLAGRDKLFF.

This clonotype has a count of ten or more. The rearrangement joins TRBV6-2 or TRBV6-3 to TRBJ2-3, with D hard to call. The CDR3 has 15 residues. Germline loops: CDR1 MNHEY, CDR2 SVGEGT. The V and J ends lost 4 bases and 4 bases respectively, with 15 bases between them. CDR3: CASSSIYVGADTQYF. The CDR3 coding sequence is TGTGCCAGCAGTTCTATTTACGTCGGCGCAGATACGCAGTATTTT.

V usage is TRBV4-1 and J usage is TRBJ1-5; 7 nucleotides match TRBD1. Unmatched junction bases numbered 2, after V lost 2 bases and J lost 1 base. Germline assignment: CDR1 MGHRA and CDR2 YSYEKL. The CDR3 consists of 15 residues. The CDR3 coding sequence is TGCGCCAGCAGCCAACAGGGGGGGAGCAATCAGCCCCAGCATTTT. This gives the protein CASSQQGGSNQPQHF.